Each of the 28 T cell receptor beta chains below was sequenced from the same sample in a study of CD8+CD57+ T cells in acquired aplastic anemia. The study profiled TCR beta VDJ and CDR3 using genomic DNA as template. Via MiXCR, TCRdb re-called the reads, giving one row per CDR3 protein. The sample lists under 200,000 distinct CDR3 sequences, about 64% occurring once. The authors sequenced patients whose flow cytometry had shown CD8+CD57+ cell expansion. Specimen: sorted CD4+, CD8+, or CD8+CD57+ T cells (not recorded which) from PBMCs. The receptors derive from a human donor with aplastic anemia.

The chain employs TRBV6-2 or TRBV6-3 and TRBJ2-7; D uncertain. The CDR3 extends over 13 amino acids. Germline V CDR1 and CDR2: MNHEY, SVGEGT. Trimming pared 0 bases from V and 2 bases from J, leaving 5 bases between. CDR3 in amino acids: CASSYSTPYEQYF. As DNA, the CDR3 is TGTGCCAGCAGTTACTCGACTCCCTACGAGCAGTACTTC.

This clonotype was counted only a few times. The chain uses TRBV15 and TRBJ2-1; the match to TRBD2 covers 10 bases. The V gene's germline CDR1 is LNHNV and CDR2 YYDKDF (reference sequence). Trimming at V came to 3 bases and at J to 2 bases, leaving 4 bases not matched to a gene. The CDR3 runs to 16 residues. This chain's CDR3 is CATSSSGGVTYNEQFF. Here the CDR3 DNA reads TGTGCCACCAGCAGCAGCGGGGGGGTCACCTACAATGAGCAGTTCTTC.

V and J are TRBV7-3 and TRBJ2-7, with unresolved D. Germline V gene sequence: CDR1 SGHTA, CDR2 FQGTGA. The CDR3 is 13 residues long. Trimming shortened V by 1 base and J by 5 bases, and 9 bases separated the two germline ends. CDR3 in DNA: TGTGCCAGCAGCTTAAATCTTCTGGACGAGCAGTACTTC. Translation gives CASSLNLLDEQYF.

The V call is TRBV7-8, the J call TRBJ2-1; D is possibly TRBD2 (5 bases). The CDR3 is made up of 12 amino acids. Trimming shortened V by 7 bases and J by 2 bases, and 6 bases separated the two germline ends. Per the germline V gene, CDR1 is SGHVS and CDR2 is FQNEAQ. The chain's CDR3 is CASMRAYNEQFF. Here the CDR3 DNA reads TGTGCCAGCATGAGGGCCTACAATGAGCAGTTCTTC. Full variable domain (missing parts from reference TRBV7-8 and TRBJ2-1): GAGVSQSPRYKVAKRGQDVALRCDPISGHVSLFWYQQALGQGPEFLTYFQNEAQLDKSGLPSDRFFAERPEGSVSTLKIQRTQQEDSAVYLCASMRAYNEQFFGPGTRLTVL.

The gene calls are TRBV25-1 and TRBJ1-2; TRBD1 might be the D (5 bases). The CDR3 spans 13 residues. Deletions cut 4 bases from V and 4 bases from J, with 10 bases between. Germline loops: CDR1 MGHDK, CDR2 SYGVNS. In nucleotides, the CDR3 is TGTGCCAGCAGTGGCACAGGAGCCTATGGCTACACCTTC. It encodes CASSGTGAYGYTF.

This rearrangement joins TRBV12-3 or TRBV12-4 to TRBJ2-7; no clear D gene. V gave up 3 bases and J gave up 1 base, with 7 bases separating them. The CDR3 is 13 amino acids. In DNA, the CDR3 is TGTGCCAGCAGTTTCGGTCGGTCCTACGAGCAGTACTTC. Its protein is CASSFGRSYEQYF.

The chain has TRBV7-9 and TRBJ1-6, with D hard to call. Germline V CDR1 and CDR2: SEHNR, FQNEAQ (reference sequence). Trimming shortened V by 7 bases and J by 8 bases, and 15 bases separated the two germline ends. The CDR3 length is 14 residues. The CDR3 DNA sequence: TGTGCCAGCACCCGAGGCGGGGAGGATTCACCCCTCCACTTT. Its translation is CASTRGGEDSPLHF.

The chain links TRBV10-3 to TRBJ2-7, with D tentatively TRBD1 or TRBD2 (5 bases each). CDR1 ENHRY and CDR2 SYGVKD come from the germline V gene. V gave up 7 bases and J gave up 2 bases, with 12 bases separating them. This CDR3 comprises 13 residues. CDR3 nucleotides: TGTGCCATCACCTCCGGGGCCCCCTACGAGCAGTACTTC. Translating it yields CAITSGAPYEQYF.

The rearrangement links TRBV20-1 to TRBJ1-1, with no clear D. CDR1 and CDR2 from the germline V gene are DFQATT and SNEGSKA (reference sequence). Between the trimmed V and J ends, which lost 0 bases and 4 bases, there was a span of 0 bases. This CDR3 spans 10 amino acids. This CDR3 is CSARDTEAFF. The CDR3 bases are TGCAGTGCTAGAGACACTGAAGCTTTCTTT.

The rearrangement links TRBV12-3 or TRBV12-4 to TRBJ2-5; 11 nucleotides align to TRBD2. This CDR3 contains 15 residues. Trimming at V came to 6 bases and at J to 2 bases, leaving 5 bases not matched to a gene. The CDR3 region has the DNA TGTGCCAGCAGCTTGACTAGCGGGGAGCAAGAGACCCAGTACTTC. Translated: CASSLTSGEQETQYF.

The rearrangement links TRBV15 to TRBJ2-6; 7 bases line up with TRBD1. The length of the CDR3 is 15 residues. V was pared by 3 bases and J by 4 bases, with 3 bases of the junction left unmatched. Germline V gives CDR1 LNHNV, CDR2 YYDKDF (reference sequence). CDR3 sequence: CATSRTGYGANVLTF. The CDR3 DNA reads as TGTGCCACCAGCAGGACAGGGTACGGGGCCAACGTCCTGACTTTC. The variable domain in full, with the rest retrieved from reference TRBV15 and TRBJ2-6, is DAMVIQNPRYQVTQFGKPVTLSCSQTLNHNVMYWYQQKSSQAPKLLFHYYDKDFNNEADTPDNFQSRRPNTSFCFLDIRSPGLGDTAMYLCATSRTGYGANVLTFGAGSRLTVL.

This chain uses TRBV10-3 with TRBJ1-5, with 9 bases that match TRBD1. The CDR3 has 17 residues. Losses at the gene ends were 0 bases for V and 6 bases for J; bases not matched to a gene: 9. Germline CDR1 reads ENHRY; CDR2 reads SYGVKD. CDR3 bases: TGTGCCATCAGTGAGTCTGTGGACAGGGGAGTTAGTCAGCCCCAGCATTTT. It translates to CAISESVDRGVSQPQHF.

This clonotype was picked up a small number of times. The chain uses TRBV7-9 and TRBJ2-1; 11 bases fit TRBD2. The CDR3 totals 19 residues. Trimming took 4 bases from V and 4 from J; bases not matched to a gene: 15. The germline CDR1 and CDR2 sequences are SEHNR and FQNEAQ (reference sequence). CDR3: CASSSPLELTSGDYNEQFF. CDR3 DNA sequence: TGTGCCAGCAGCTCACCCTTGGAGTTGACTAGCGGGGATTACAATGAGCAGTTCTTC.

The rearrangement joins TRBV10-1 to TRBJ2-2; 8 bases map to TRBD1. The CDR3 extends over 14 amino acids. The trim removed 2 bases at V and 6 bases at J, leaving 2 bases unmatched. Germline V gene sequence: CDR1 WNHNN, CDR2 SYGVQD (reference sequence). CDR3 DNA: TGCGCCAGCAGTGAGAGACAGGGGTCCGGGGAGCTGTTTTTT. As protein: CASSERQGSGELFF.

This clonotype was counted many times. J is TRBJ2-2 and V is TRBV6-5; D might be TRBD2 (7 bases). Looked up from germline, CDR1 is MNHEY and CDR2 is SVGAGI. With 7 bases removed from V and 6 bases from J, the gap between germline ends came to 15 bases. This CDR3 region has 14 residues. The CDR3 nucleotides are TGTGCCAGCAAGGGGGGAGGGGAAGCCGGGGAGCTGTTTTTT. It is translated as CASKGGGEAGELFF.

This clonotype has just one count. The V and J genes are TRBV7-6 and TRBJ2-5; 10 nucleotides match TRBD1. The length of the CDR3 is 16 residues. J lost 5 bases, V lost 1 base, and 7 bases had no gene match. Germline lookup yields CDR1 SGHVS and CDR2 FNYEAQ. In DNA, the CDR3 is TGTGCCAGCAGCTTAGGCTTCGGACAGGGGGTCGAGACCCAGTACTTC. Translated: CASSLGFGQGVETQYF.

This clonotype occurred many times. The genes are TRBV6-4 and TRBJ2-3; 10 nucleotides match TRBD2. V was pared by 2 bases and J by 4 bases, with 3 bases of the junction left unmatched. From germline, CDR1 is MRHNA and CDR2 SNTAGT. This CDR3 has 15 amino acids. CDR3 sequence reads: CASSDATSGADTQYF. The CDR3 DNA follows: TGTGCCAGCAGTGACGCCACTAGCGGGGCAGATACGCAGTATTTT.

The rearrangement joins TRBV7-8 to TRBJ1-4; 8 positions match TRBD1. The length of the CDR3 is 15 residues. Looked up from germline, CDR1 is SGHVS and CDR2 is FQNEAQ. With 4 bases clipped from V and 8 bases from J, the junction kept 9 bases outside the gene matches. The CDR3 coding sequence is TGTGCCAGCAGCTCCCCGAGGACAGGGATGGAAAAACTGTTTTTT. Its translation is CASSSPRTGMEKLFF.

This clonotype was observed many times. The chain is built from TRBV5-1 and TRBJ2-1; possible D gene TRBD1, 6 bases. From germline, CDR1 is SGHRS and CDR2 YFSETQ. There are 17 residues in the CDR3. Trimming cost V 3 bases and J 5 bases, with 21 bases left between them. CDR3 sequence (DNA): TGCGCCAGCAGCTATCCCTCGGATGTAACAGGGAACAATGAGCAGTTCTTC. Its protein is CASSYPSDVTGNNEQFF.

V and J are TRBV20-1 and TRBJ2-5, with 7 bases fitting TRBD2. V was pared by 3 bases and J by 4 bases, with 11 bases of the junction left unmatched. The CDR3 has 15 residues. Per germline, CDR1 DFQATT and CDR2 SNEGSKA (reference sequence). The CDR3 sequence is CSASRRGVIVETQYF. CDR3 nucleotides: TGCAGTGCTAGCCGCCGGGGGGTTATCGTAGAGACCCAGTACTTC.

This clonotype came up a few times. The V gene is TRBV20-1, the J gene TRBJ1-1; D gene ambiguous. The CDR3 runs to 11 residues. CDR1 is DFQATT, CDR2 SNEGSKA, per germline (reference sequence). V lost 3 bases, J lost 1 base, and 3 bases lay in between. CDR3 in amino acids: CSASPNTEAFF. CDR3 bases: TGCAGTGCTAGTCCGAACACTGAAGCTTTCTTT.

V usage is TRBV5-5 and J usage is TRBJ1-1; D may be TRBD1 (5 bases). Trimming removed 3 bases from V and 3 bases from J, with 15 bases in between. CDR1 and CDR2 (germline): SGHKS, YYEKEE (reference sequence). The CDR3 has 15 residues. CDR3 in amino acids: CASSSGARLDTEAFF. CDR3 DNA: TGTGCCAGCAGCTCTGGGGCAAGGCTGGACACTGAAGCTTTCTTT.

V usage is TRBV7-9 and J usage is TRBJ2-4; possibly TRBD2 for D (6 bases). Germline V CDR1 and CDR2: SEHNR, FQNEAQ (reference sequence). This CDR3 is built from 11 residues. V dropped 6 bases and J dropped 15 bases, with 15 bases sitting between them. The CDR3 nucleotides read TGTGCCAGCAGTAAACCGGGACTTCCGTACTTC. It is translated as CASSKPGLPYF.

This clonotype was seen only a few times. The chain has TRBV7-3 and TRBJ2-5; 7 bases match TRBD2. The CDR3 sequence is 16 residues long. The V segment lost 5 bases and the J segment 3 bases; nucleotides outside the gene matches: 12. Germline CDR1 and CDR2: SGHTA and FQGTGA. The CDR3 DNA reads as TGTGCCAGCAGCCTCACCACGGCCAGCGGGGAAGAGACCCAGTACTTC. It yields the protein CASSLTTASGEETQYF.

This sequence joins TRBV2 and TRBJ2-7, with 10 bases identical to TRBD1. V lost 6 bases, J lost 4 bases, and 6 bases stayed unmatched. This CDR3 contains 14 residues. Germline V gene data show CDR1 as SNHLY and CDR2 as FYNNEI. The CDR3 DNA follows: TGTGCCAGCAGGGGCGGGACAGGGGTGTACGAGCAGTACTTC. This codes for CASRGGTGVYEQYF. Based on the CDR3 plus reference TRBV2 and TRBJ2-7, the full variable domain is EPEVTQTPSHQVTQMGQEVILRCVPISNHLYFYWYRQILGQKVEFLVSFYNNEISEKSEIFDDQFSVERPDGSNFTLKIRSTKLEDSAMYFCASRGGTGVYEQYFGPGTRLTVT.

The V call is TRBV6-4, the J call TRBJ2-6; D is perhaps TRBD2 (6 bases). This CDR3 is built from 18 residues. Germline values: CDR1 MRHNA, CDR2 SNTAGT. Between the trimmed V and J ends, which lost 3 bases and 0 bases, there was a span of 15 bases. Written as DNA, the CDR3 is TGTGCCAGCAGTGATTTGGGGGGATCATACTCTGGGGCCAACGTCCTGACTTTC. This gives the protein CASSDLGGSYSGANVLTF.

A note on this clonotype: At one end the junction does not follow the germline gene, possibly because of a read error. V usage is TRBV25-1 and J usage is TRBJ1-1; 10 bases map to TRBD1. From germline, CDR1 is MGHDK and CDR2 SYGVNS. The CDR3 extends over 14 amino acids. CDR3 nucleotides: TGTGCCAGCAGCCAGGACAGGGGGAACACTGAAGCTTCCTTT. Translating it yields CASSQDRGNTEASF.

This clonotype was seen repeatedly, ten times or more. This chain links TRBV6-4 with TRBJ1-1, with a tentative D call TRBD1 (5 bases). Germline lookup yields CDR1 MRHNA and CDR2 SNTAGT. Trimming left V 2 bases short and J 7 bases short, with 11 bases between. The CDR3 length is 13 residues. CDR3: CASSDGETDEAFF. The DNA of the CDR3 is TGTGCCAGCAGTGACGGCGAGACAGATGAAGCTTTCTTT.